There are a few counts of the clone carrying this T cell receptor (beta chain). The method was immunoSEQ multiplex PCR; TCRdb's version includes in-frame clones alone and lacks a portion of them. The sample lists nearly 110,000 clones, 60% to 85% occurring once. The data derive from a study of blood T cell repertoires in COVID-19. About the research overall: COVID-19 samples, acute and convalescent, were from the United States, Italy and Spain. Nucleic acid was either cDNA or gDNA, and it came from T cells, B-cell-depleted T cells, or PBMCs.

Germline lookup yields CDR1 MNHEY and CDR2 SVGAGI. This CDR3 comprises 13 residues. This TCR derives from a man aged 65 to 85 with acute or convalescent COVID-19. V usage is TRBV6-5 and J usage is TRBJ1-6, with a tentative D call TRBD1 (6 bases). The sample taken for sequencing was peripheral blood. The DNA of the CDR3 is TGTGCGACCGTGGACAGCGATAATTCACCCCTCCACTTT. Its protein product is CATVDSDNSPLHF.